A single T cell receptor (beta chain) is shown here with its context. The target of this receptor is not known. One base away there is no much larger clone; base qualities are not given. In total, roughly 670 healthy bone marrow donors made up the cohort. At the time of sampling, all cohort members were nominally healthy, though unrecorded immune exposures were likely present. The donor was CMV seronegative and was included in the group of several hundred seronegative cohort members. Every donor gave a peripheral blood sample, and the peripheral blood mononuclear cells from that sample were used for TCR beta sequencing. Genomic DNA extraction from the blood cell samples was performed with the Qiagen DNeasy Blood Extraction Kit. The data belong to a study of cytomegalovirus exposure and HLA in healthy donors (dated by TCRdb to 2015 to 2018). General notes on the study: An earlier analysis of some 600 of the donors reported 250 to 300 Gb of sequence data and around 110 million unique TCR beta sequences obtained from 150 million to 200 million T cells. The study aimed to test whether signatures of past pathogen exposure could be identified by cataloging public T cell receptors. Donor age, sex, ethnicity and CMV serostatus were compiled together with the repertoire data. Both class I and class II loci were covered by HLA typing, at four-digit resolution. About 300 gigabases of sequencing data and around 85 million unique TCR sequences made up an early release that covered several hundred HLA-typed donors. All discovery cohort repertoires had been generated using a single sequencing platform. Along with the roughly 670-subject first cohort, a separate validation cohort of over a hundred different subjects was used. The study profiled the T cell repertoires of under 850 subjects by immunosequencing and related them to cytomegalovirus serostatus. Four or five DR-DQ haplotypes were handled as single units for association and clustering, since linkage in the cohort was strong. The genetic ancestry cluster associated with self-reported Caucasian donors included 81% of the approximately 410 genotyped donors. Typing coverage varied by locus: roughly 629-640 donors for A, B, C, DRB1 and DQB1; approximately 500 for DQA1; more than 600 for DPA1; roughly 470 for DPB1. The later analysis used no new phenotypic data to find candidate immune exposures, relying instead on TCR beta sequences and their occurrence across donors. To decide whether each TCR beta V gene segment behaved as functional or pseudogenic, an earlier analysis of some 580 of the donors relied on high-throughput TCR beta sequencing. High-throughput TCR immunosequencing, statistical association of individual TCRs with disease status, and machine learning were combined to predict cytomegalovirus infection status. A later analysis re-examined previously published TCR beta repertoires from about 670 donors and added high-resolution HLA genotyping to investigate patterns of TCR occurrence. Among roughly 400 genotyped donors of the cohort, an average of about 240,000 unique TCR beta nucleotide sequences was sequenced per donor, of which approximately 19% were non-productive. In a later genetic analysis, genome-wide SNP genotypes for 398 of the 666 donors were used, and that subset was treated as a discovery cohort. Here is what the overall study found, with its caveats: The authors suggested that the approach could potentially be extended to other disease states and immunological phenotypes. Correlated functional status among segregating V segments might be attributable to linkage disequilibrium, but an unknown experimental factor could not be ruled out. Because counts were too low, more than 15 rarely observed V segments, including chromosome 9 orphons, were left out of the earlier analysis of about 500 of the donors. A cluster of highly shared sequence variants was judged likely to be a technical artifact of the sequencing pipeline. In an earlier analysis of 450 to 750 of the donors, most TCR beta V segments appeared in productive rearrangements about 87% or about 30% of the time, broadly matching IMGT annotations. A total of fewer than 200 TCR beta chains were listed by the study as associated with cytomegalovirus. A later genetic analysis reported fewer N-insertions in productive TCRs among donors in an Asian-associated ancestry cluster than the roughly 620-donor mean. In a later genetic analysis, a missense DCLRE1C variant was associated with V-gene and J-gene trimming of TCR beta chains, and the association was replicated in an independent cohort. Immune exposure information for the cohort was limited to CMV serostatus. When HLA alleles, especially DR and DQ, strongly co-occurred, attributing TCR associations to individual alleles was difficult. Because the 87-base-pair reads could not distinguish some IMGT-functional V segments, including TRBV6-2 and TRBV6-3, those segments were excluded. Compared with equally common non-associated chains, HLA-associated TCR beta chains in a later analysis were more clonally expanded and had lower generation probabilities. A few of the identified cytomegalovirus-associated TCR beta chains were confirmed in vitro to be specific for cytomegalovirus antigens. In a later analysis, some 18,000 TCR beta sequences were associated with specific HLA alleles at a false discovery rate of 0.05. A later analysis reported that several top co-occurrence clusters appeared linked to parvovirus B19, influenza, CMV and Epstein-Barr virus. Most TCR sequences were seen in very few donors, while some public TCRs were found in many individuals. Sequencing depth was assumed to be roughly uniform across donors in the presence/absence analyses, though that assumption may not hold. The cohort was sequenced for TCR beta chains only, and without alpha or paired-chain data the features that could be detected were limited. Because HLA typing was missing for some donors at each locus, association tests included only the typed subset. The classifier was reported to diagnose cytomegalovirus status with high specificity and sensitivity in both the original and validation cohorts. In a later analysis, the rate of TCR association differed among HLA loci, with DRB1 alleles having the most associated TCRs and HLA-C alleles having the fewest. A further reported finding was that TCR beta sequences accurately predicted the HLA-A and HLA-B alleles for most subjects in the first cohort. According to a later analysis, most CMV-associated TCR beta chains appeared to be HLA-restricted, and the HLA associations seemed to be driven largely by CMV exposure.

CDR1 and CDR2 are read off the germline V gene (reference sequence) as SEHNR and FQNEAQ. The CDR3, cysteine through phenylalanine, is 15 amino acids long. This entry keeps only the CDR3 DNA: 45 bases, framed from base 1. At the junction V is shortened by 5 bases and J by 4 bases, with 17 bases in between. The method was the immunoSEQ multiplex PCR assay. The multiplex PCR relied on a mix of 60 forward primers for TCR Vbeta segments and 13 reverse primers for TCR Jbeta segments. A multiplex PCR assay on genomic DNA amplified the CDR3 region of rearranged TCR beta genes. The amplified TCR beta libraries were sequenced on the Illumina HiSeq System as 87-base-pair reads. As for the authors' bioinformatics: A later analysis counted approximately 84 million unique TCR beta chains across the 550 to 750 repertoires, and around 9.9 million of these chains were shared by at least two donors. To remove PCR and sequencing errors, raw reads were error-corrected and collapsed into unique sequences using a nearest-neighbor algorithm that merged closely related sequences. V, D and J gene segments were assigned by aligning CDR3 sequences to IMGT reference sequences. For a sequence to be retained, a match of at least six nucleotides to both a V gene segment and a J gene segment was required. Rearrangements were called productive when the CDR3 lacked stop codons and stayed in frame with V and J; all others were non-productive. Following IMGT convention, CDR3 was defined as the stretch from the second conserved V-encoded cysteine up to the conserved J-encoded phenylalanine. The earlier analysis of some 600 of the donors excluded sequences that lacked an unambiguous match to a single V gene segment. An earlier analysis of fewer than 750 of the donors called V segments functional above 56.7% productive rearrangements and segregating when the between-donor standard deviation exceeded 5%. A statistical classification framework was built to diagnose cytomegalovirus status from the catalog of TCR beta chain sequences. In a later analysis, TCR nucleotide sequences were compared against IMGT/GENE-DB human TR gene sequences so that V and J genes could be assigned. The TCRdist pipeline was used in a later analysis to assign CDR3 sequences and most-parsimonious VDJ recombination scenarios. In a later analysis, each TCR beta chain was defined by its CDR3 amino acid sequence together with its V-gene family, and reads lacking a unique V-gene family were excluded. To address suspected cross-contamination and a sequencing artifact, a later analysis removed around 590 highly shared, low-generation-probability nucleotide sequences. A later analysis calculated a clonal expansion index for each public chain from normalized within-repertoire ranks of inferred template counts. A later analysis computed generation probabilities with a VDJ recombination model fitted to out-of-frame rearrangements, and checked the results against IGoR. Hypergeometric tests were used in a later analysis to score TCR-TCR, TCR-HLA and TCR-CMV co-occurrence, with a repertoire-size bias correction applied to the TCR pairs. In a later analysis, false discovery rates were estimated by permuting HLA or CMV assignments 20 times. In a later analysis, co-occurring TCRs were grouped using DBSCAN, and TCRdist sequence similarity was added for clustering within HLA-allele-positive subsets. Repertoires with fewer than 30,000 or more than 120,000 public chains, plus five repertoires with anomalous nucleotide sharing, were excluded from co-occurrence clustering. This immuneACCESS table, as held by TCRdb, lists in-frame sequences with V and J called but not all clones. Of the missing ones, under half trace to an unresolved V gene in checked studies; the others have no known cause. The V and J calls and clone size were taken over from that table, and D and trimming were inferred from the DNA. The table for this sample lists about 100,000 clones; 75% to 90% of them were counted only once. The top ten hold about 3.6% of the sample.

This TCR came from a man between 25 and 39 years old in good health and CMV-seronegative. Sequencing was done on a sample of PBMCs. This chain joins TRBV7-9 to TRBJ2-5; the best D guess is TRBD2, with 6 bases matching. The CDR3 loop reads CASSPMGGKTETQYF. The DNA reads TGTGCCAGCAGCCCGATGGGCGGGAAGACAGAGACCCAGTACTTC.